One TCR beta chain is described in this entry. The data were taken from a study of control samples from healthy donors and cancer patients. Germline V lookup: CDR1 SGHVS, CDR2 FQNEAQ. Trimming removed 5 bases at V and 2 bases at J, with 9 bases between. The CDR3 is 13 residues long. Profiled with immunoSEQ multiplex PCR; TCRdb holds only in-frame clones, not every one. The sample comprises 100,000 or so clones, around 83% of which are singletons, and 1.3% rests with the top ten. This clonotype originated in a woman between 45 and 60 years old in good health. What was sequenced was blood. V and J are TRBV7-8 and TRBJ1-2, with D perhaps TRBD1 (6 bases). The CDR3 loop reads CASSVGQNYGYTF. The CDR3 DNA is TGTGCCAGCAGCGTCGGACAGAACTATGGCTACACCTTC.